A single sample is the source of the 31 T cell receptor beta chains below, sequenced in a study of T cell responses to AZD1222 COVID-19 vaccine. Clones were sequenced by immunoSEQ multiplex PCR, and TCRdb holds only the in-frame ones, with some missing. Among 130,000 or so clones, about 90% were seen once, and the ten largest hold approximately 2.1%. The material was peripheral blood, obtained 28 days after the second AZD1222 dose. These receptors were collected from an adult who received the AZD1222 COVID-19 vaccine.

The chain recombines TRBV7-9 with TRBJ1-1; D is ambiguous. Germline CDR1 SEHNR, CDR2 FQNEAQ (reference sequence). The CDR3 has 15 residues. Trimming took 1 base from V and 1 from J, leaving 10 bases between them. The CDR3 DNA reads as TGTGCCAGCAGCTTAGGGGAATTGGGGAACACTGAAGCTTTCTTT. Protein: CASSLGELGNTEAFF.

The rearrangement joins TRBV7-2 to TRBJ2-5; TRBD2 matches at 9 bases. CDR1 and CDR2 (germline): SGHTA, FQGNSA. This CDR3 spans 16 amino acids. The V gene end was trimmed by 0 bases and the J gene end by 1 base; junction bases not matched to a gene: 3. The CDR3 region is CASSLALTSGQETQYF. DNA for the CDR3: TGTGCCAGCAGCTTAGCCTTGACTAGCGGCCAAGAGACCCAGTACTTC. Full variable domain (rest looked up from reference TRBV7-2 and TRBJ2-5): GAGVSQSPSNKVTEKGKDVELRCDPISGHTALYWYRQSLGQGLEFLIYFQGNSAPDKSGLPSDRFSAERTGGSVSTLTIQRTQQEDSAVYLCASSLALTSGQETQYFGPGTRLLVL.

The CDR3 region is CASSLAGLQETQYF. In DNA form, the CDR3 reads TGTGCCAGCAGCTTAGCGGGACTTCAAGAGACCCAGTACTTC. V and J are TRBV7-2 and TRBJ2-5, with D possibly TRBD2 on 6 matching bases. The V end was cut by 0 bases, the J end by 2 bases, with 7 bases between. The CDR3 contains 14 residues. Germline loops: CDR1 SGHTA, CDR2 FQGNSA.

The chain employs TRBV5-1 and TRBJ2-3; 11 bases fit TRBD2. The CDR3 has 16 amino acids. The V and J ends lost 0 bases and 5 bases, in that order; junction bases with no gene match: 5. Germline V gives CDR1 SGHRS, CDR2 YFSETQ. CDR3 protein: CASSLGLAGGLDTQYF. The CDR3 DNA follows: TGCGCCAGCAGCTTGGGGTTAGCGGGAGGGCTAGATACGCAGTATTTT.

The CDR3 DNA reads TGTGCCAGCTCACCCCCCGGGACTTCATACAATGAGCAGTTCTTC. This codes for CASSPPGTSYNEQFF. The chain carries TRBV18 and TRBJ2-1; maybe TRBD2 (6 bases). The germline V and J ends were trimmed by 3 bases and 4 bases, with 13 bases remaining between them. Germline-derived CDR1 and CDR2 are KGHSH and LQKENI. The CDR3 covers 15 residues.

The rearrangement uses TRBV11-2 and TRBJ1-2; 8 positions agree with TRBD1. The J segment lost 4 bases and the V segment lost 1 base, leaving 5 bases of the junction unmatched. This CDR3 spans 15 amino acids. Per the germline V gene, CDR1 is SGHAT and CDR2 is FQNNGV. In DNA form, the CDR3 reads TGTGCCAGCAGCTTAGTCGCAGGGGGCAGCTATGGCTACACCTTC. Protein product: CASSLVAGGSYGYTF.

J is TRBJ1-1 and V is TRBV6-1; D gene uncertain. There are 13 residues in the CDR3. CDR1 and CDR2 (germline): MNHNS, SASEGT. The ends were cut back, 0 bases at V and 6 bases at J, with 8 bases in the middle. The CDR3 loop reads CASSEAARPEAFF. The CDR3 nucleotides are TGTGCCAGCAGTGAAGCTGCGCGCCCTGAAGCTTTCTTT.

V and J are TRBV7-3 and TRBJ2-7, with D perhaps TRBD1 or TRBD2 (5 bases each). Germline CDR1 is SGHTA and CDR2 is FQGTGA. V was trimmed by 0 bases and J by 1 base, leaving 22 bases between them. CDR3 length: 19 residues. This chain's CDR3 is CASSLTPGTAKGISYEQYV. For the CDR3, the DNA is TGTGCCAGCAGCTTAACTCCCGGGACGGCAAAAGGGATATCCTACGAGCAGTACGTC.

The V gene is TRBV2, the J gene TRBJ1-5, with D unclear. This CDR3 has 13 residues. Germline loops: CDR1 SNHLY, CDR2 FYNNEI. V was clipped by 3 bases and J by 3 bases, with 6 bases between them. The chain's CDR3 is CASSEAVNQPQHF. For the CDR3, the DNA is TGTGCCAGCAGTGAGGCGGTCAATCAGCCCCAGCATTTT.

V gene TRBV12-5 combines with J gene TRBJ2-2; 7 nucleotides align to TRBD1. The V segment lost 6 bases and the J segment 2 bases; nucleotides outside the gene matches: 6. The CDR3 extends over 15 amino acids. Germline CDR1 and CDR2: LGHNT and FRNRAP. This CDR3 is CASGTGMGNTGELFF. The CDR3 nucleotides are TGTGCTAGTGGGACAGGGATGGGAAACACCGGGGAGCTGTTTTTT.

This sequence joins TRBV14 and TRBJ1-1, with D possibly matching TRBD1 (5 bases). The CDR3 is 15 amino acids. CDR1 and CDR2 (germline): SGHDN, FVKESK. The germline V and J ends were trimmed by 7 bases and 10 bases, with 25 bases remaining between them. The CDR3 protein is CASTRSGLLTGGAFF. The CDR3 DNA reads TGTGCCAGCACCCGATCGGGGCTCCTCACCGGGGGAGCTTTCTTT.

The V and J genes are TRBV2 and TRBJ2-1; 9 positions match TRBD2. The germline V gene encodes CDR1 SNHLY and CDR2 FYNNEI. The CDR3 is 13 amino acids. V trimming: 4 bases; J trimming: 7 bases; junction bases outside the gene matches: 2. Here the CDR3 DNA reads TGTGCCAGCAGTGTCGGACTAGCGAATGAGCAGTTCTTC. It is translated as CASSVGLANEQFF. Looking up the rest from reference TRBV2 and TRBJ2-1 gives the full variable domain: EPEVTQTPSHQVTQMGQEVILRCVPISNHLYFYWYRQILGQKVEFLVSFYNNEISEKSEIFDDQFSVERPDGSNFTLKIRSTKLEDSAMYFCASSVGLANEQFFGPGTRLTVL.

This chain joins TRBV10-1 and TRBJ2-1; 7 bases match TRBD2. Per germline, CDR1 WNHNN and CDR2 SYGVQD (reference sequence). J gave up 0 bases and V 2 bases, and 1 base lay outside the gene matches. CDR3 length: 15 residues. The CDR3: CASSESGDSYNEQFF. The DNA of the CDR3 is TGCGCCAGCAGTGAGAGCGGGGACTCCTACAATGAGCAGTTCTTC.

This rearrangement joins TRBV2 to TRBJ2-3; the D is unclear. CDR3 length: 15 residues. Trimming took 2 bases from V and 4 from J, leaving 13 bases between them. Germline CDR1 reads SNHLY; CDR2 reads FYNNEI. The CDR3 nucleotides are TGTGCCAGCAGTGAAATGAAAATAGGCCCAGATACGCAGTATTTT. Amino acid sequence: CASSEMKIGPDTQYF.

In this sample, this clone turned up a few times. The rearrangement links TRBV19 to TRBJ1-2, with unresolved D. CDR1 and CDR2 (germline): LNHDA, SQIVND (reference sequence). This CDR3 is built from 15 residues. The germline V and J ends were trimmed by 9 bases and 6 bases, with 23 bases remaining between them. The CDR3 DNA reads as TGTGCCAGCAATGACGGTGGGCCCAGGAGCGATGGCTACACCTTC. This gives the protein CASNDGGPRSDGYTF.

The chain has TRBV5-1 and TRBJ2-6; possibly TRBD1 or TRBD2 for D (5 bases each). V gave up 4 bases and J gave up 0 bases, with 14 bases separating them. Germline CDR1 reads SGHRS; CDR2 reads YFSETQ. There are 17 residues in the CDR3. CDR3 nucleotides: TGCGCCAGCAGCACCACGGGACGGGACTCTGGGGCCAACGTCCTGACTTTC. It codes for CASSTTGRDSGANVLTF.

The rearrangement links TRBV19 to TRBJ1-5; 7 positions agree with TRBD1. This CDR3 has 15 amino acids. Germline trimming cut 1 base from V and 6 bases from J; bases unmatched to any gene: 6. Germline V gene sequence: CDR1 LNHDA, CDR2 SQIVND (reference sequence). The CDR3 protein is CASSIGPGGGQPQHF. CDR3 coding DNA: TGTGCCAGTAGTATAGGTCCAGGGGGTGGTCAGCCCCAGCATTTT.

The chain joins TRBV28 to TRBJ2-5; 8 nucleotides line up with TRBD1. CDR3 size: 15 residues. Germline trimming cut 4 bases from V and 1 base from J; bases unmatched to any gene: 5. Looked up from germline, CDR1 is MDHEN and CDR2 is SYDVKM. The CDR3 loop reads CASSSPTGGQETQYF. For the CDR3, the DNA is TGTGCCAGCAGTTCCCCAACAGGGGGCCAAGAGACCCAGTACTTC. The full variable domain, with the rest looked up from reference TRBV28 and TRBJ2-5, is DVKVTQSSRYLVKRTGEKVFLECVQDMDHENMFWYRQDPGLGLRLIYFSYDVKMKEKGDIPEGYSVSREKKERFSLILESASTNQTSMYLCASSSPTGGQETQYFGPGTRLLVL.

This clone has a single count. The CDR3 sequence: CAWGIGTGYGYTF. The DNA of the CDR3 is TGTGCCTGGGGGATAGGGACAGGCTATGGCTACACCTTC. The rearrangement uses TRBV30 and TRBJ1-2, with 8 nucleotides matching TRBD1. This CDR3 comprises 13 residues. V shed 5 bases and J 4 bases; nucleotides not matched to a gene: 6. Germline CDR1 GTSNPN, CDR2 SVGIG (reference sequence).

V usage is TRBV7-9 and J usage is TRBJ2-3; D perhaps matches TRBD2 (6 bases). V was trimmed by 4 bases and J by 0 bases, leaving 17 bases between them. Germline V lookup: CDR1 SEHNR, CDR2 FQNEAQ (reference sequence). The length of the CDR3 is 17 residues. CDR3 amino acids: CASSSPGWGDSTDTQYF. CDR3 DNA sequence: TGTGCCAGCAGCTCCCCCGGATGGGGGGATAGCACAGATACGCAGTATTTT.

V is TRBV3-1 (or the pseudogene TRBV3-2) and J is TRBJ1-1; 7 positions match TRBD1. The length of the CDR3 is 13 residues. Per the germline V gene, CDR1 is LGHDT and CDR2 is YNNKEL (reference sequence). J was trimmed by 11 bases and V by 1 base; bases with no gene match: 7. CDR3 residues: CASSQGGGQSAFF. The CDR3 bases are TGTGCCAGCAGCCAAGGAGGGGGCCAAAGCGCTTTCTTT.

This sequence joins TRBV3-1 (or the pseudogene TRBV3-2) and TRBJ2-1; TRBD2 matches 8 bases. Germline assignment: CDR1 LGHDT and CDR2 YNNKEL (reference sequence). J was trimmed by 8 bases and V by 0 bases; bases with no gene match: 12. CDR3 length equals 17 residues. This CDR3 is CASSQDWYGGRRDEQFF. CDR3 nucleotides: TGTGCCAGCAGCCAAGATTGGTATGGCGGGAGGAGGGATGAGCAGTTCTTC.

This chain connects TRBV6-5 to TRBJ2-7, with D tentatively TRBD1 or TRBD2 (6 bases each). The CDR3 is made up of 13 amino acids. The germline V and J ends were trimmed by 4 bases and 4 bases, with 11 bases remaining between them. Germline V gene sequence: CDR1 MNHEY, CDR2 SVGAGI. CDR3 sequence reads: CASSSGAGYEQYV. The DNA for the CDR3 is TGTGCCAGCAGTTCGGGGGCCGGGTACGAGCAGTACGTC.

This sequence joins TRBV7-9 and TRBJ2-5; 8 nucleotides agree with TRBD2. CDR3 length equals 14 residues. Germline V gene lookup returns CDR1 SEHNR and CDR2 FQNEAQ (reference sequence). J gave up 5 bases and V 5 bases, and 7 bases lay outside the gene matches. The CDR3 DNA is TGTGCCAGCAGCCCCTCGGGGGGGGCGGAGACCCAGTACTTC. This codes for CASSPSGGAETQYF.

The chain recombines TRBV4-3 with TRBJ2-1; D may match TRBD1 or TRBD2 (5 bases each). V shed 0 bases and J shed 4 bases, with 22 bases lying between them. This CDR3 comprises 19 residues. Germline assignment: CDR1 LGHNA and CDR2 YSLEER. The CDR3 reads CASSQDKKKGSAGYNEQFF. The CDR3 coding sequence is TGCGCCAGCAGCCAAGATAAGAAGAAGGGGAGTGCAGGGTACAATGAGCAGTTCTTC.

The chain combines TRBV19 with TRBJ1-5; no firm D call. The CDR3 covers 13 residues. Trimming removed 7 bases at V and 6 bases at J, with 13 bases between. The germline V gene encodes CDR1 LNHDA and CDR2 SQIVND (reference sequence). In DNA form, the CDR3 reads TGTGCCAGTAACTCGAACTTAGGTCAGCCCCAGCATTTT. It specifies CASNSNLGQPQHF.

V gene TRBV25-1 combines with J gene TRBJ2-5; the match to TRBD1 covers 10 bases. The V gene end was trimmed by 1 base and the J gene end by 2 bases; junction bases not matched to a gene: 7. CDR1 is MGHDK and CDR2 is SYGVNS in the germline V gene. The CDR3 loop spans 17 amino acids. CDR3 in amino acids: CASSELPGQGIQETQYF. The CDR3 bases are TGTGCCAGCAGTGAATTGCCGGGACAGGGGATTCAAGAGACCCAGTACTTC.

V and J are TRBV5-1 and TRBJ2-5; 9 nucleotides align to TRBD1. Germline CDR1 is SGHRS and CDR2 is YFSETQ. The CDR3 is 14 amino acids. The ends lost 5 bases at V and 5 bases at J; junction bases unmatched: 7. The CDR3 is CASRPQGAGETQYF. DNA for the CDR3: TGCGCCAGCAGGCCACAGGGGGCCGGGGAGACCCAGTACTTC.

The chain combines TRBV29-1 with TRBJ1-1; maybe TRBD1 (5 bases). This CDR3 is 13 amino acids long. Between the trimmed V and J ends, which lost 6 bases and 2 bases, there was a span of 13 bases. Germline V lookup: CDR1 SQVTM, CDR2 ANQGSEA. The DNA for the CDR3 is TGCAGCGTCCGCAGGGAACTAAACACTGAAGCTTTCTTT. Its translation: CSVRRELNTEAFF.

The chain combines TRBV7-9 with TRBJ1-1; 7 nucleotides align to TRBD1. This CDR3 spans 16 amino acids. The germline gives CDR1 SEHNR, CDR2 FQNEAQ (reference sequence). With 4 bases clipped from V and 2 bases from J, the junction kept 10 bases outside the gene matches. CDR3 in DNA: TGTGCCAGCAGCTGGCCCAGGGGGGGAGAAAACACTGAAGCTTTCTTT. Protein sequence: CASSWPRGGENTEAFF.

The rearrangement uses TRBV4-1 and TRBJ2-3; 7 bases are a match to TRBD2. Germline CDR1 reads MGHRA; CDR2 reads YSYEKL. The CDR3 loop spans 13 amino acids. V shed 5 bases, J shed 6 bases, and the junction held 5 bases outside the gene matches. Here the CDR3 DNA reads TGCGCCAGCAGCGCCAGGGAGGGGGATACGCAGTATTTT. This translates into CASSAREGDTQYF.